One sample yielded the 3 T cell receptor beta chains listed below, sequenced in a study of CD8 T cells in ankylosing spondylitis. MiXCR, applied by TCRdb to the 5' RACE reads, yields one record per CDR3 protein. The sample holds around 250,000 distinct CDR3 sequences; roughly 32% are singletons and the top ten take 4% to 5.5%. Sequencing was carried out using blood, either unsorted or a sorted T cell fraction (not recorded which). The receptors come from a male donor with ankylosing spondylitis or in good health (not recorded which).

The chain couples TRBV4-1 to TRBJ2-2; the D gene is possibly TRBD1 (7 bases). In germline, CDR1 is MGHRA, CDR2 YSYEKL. The CDR3 is 15 amino acids. The V end lost 8 bases, the J end lost 5 bases, and 18 bases lay between the germline ends. CDR3 sequence (DNA): TGCGCCAGCCGAAGACAGGGTGGGAGGACCGGGGAGCTGTTTTTT. Residues: CASRRQGGRTGELFF.

The V gene is TRBV6-1, the J gene TRBJ2-4; 11 bases are a match to TRBD2. The CDR3 is made up of 16 amino acids. After removal of 6 bases from V and 0 bases from J, the junction contained 4 bases not matched to a gene. Germline V gene lookup returns CDR1 MNHNS and CDR2 SASEGT. The CDR3 region has the DNA TGTGCCAGCAGCCCTACTAGCGGGGGAGCCAAAAACATTCAGTACTTC. Translated, it gives CASSPTSGGAKNIQYF.

The rearrangement links TRBV12-3 or TRBV12-4 to TRBJ2-1, with D possibly matching TRBD1 (6 bases). The CDR3 consists of 15 residues. V lost 6 bases and J lost 4, with 16 bases in between. CDR3 DNA: TGTGCCAGCAGGCCACAGGGTTTTTATTACAATGAGCAGTTCTTC. Translating gives CASRPQGFYYNEQFF.